This entry lists 25 T cell receptor beta chains sequenced from one sample in a study of spatial heterogeneity in lung cancer (dated by TCRdb to about 2019). The sample's time point label is to be understood as: sample taken at primary tumor resection. For TCR sequencing, whole RNA was extracted from tumor and nontumor lung tissue, or from cryopreserved PBMC samples, and no cell sorting was done. Receptor amplification or capture employed 5' RACE. TCRdb lists the instrument as NextSeq 500. In TCRdb, the public reads were trimmed at Q25 with fastp and aligned with MiXCR, with productive beta chains retained. Each entry is one CDR3 protein sequence, shown with its most common DNA and genes. Counted in this sample were 6,500 or so distinct CDR3 sequences; 5.5% to 7.5% of them appeared once. The ten largest clones take up about three quarters of the sample. Here the sequenced sample was PBMCs, taken at surgery. The receptors derive from a male donor with early-stage non-small cell lung cancer.

This clonotype has at least ten counts. Since it is a stray read in a library aimed at alpha chains, this beta chain has a size that is not meaningful. This chain links TRBV20-1 with TRBJ2-3, with D unclear. Germline values: CDR1 DFQATT, CDR2 SNEGSKA (reference sequence). The CDR3 contains 12 residues. The V gene lost 5 bases and the J gene lost 1 base, with 7 bases spanning the gap. The CDR3 loop is CSASKGTDTQYF. The DNA of the CDR3 is TGCAGTGCTTCTAAGGGCACAGATACGCAGTATTTT.

This clonotype was counted at least ten times. This beta chain is a stray read from a library made for alpha chains; its abundance is not meaningful. The gene calls are TRBV28 and TRBJ2-5; D unclear. From germline, CDR1 is MDHEN and CDR2 SYDVKM. This CDR3 region has 13 residues. Trimming took off 8 bases at V and 2 bases at J, with 12 bases between the two ends. CDR3 DNA sequence: TGTGCCAGCGAGACGGGCTTACAAGAGACCCAGTACTTC. Protein: CASETGLQETQYF.

This clonotype was detected ten times or more. Because this beta chain is a stray read in a library intended to capture alpha chains, its abundance should not be given much weight. This chain uses TRBV12-3 or TRBV12-4 with TRBJ2-1, with 12 bases aligning to TRBD2. V shed 3 bases, J shed 2 bases, and the junction held 2 bases outside the gene matches. The CDR3 covers 16 residues. CDR3: CASSFLAGGTYNEQFF. DNA for the CDR3: TGTGCCAGCAGTTTCCTAGCGGGGGGGACCTACAATGAGCAGTTCTTC.

By share, this clonotype counts as medium-sized. With the library built for alpha chains, this beta chain is off target and its frequency is not meaningful. V usage is TRBV18 and J usage is TRBJ2-1, with D possibly being TRBD1 (6 bases). This CDR3 is built from 14 residues. Looked up from germline, CDR1 is KGHSH and CDR2 is LQKENI. Trimming shortened V by 6 bases and J by 2 bases, and 11 bases separated the two germline ends. Here the CDR3 reads CASSPDRTYNEQFF. In DNA, the CDR3 is TGTGCCAGCTCTCCTGACAGGACCTACAATGAGCAGTTCTTC.

This clonotype was counted at least ten times. This beta chain lies outside the target of a library built for alpha chains; its clone size means little. V usage is TRBV6-5 and J usage is TRBJ2-1; D is undetermined. Trimming took off 5 bases at V and 5 bases at J, with 10 bases between the two ends. CDR1 is MNHEY, CDR2 SVGAGI, per germline. CDR3 length: 13 amino acids. The CDR3 DNA follows: TGTGCCAGCAGTCCCCCCGGGCACAATGAGCAGTTCTTC. Translating it yields CASSPPGHNEQFF.

There are a few counts of this clonotype. Since it is a stray read in a library aimed at alpha chains, this beta chain has a size that is not meaningful. The chain uses TRBV7-2 and TRBJ2-3; 7 bases fit TRBD2. The CDR3 covers 17 residues. V gave up 2 bases and J gave up 6 bases; unmatched junction bases: 14. Germline CDR1 SGHTA, CDR2 FQGNSA. DNA for the CDR3: TGTGCCAGCAGCTTAAGTCGGTTTGCGGCGCGGGGGGATACGCAGTATTTT. It specifies CASSLSRFAARGDTQYF.

This clonotype was counted ten times or more. This beta chain is a stray sequence in a library constructed for alpha chains; its clone size is not meaningful. The chain has TRBV5-1 and TRBJ1-5, with 9 bases lining up with TRBD1. V dropped 2 bases and J dropped 8; count of bases not matched to a gene: 2. The CDR3 consists of 13 residues. Germline lookup yields CDR1 SGHRS and CDR2 YFSETQ. CDR3 residues: CASSLRTGEPQHF. CDR3 nucleotide sequence: TGCGCCAGCAGCTTACGGACAGGGGAGCCCCAGCATTTT.

This clonotype was detected ten times or more. With the library built for alpha chains, this beta chain is off target and its frequency is not meaningful. The rearrangement uses TRBV12-3 or TRBV12-4 and TRBJ2-6; D might be TRBD1 or TRBD2, each matching 6 bases. The germline V and J ends were trimmed by 5 bases and 0 bases, with 14 bases remaining between them. The CDR3 covers 17 residues. The CDR3 is CASSGGGRPSGANVLTF. For the CDR3, the DNA is TGTGCCAGCAGTGGAGGGGGTAGGCCCTCTGGGGCCAACGTCCTGACTTTC.

The table lists this clonotype with many counts. Since the library was made to target alpha chains, this beta chain is a stray read and its abundance is not meaningful. This chain joins TRBV6-5 and TRBJ2-3; no definite D call. From germline, CDR1 is MNHEY and CDR2 SVGAGI. This CDR3 region has 14 residues. The germline V and J ends were trimmed by 1 base and 2 bases, with 7 bases remaining between them. The CDR3 DNA is TGTGCCAGCAGTTACTGGCAGGACACAGATACGCAGTATTTT. The encoded protein is CASSYWQDTDTQYF.

This clonotype was recorded at least ten times. Because the library targeted alpha chains, this beta chain is an off-target read whose size means little. The J gene is TRBJ2-3, the V gene TRBV29-1; 14 bases map to TRBD2. The germline V gene has CDR1 SQVTM and CDR2 ANQGSEA. The ends lost 6 bases at V and 6 bases at J; junction bases unmatched: 2. The CDR3 covers 13 residues. CDR3 protein: CSVGLAGGDTQYF. CDR3 DNA: TGCAGCGTCGGACTAGCGGGAGGTGATACGCAGTATTTT.

This clonotype was seen repeatedly, ten times or more. This beta chain is a stray sequence in a library constructed for alpha chains; its clone size is not meaningful. The rearrangement joins TRBV10-2 to TRBJ2-1, with 11 bases aligning to TRBD1. CDR3 length: 19 amino acids. V dropped 6 bases and J dropped 6; count of bases not matched to a gene: 19. In germline, CDR1 is WSHSY, CDR2 SAAADI. CDR3 sequence (DNA): TGCGCCAGCAGAGATCGATTGGACAGGGGGCCGTCTGGGGGCAATGAGCAGTTCTTC. Translated, it gives CASRDRLDRGPSGGNEQFF.

Many counts were recorded for this clonotype. This beta chain is an unintended read in a library built for alpha chains; its size means little. This chain uses TRBV7-2 with TRBJ2-7, with 8 positions matching TRBD1. The germline gives CDR1 SGHTA, CDR2 FQGNSA. The CDR3 has 14 residues. V lost 0 bases to trimming and J lost 6 bases; unmatched junction nucleotides: 4. CDR3 region: CASSLAGTGSEQYF. The CDR3 DNA is TGTGCCAGCAGCTTAGCTGGGACAGGCTCCGAGCAGTACTTC.

This clonotype was detected ten times or more. For a library built for alpha chains, this beta chain is a stray read; little rests on its size. CDR3 sequence reads: CASSKGWGNQETQYF. The CDR3, as DNA: TGTGCCAGCAGCAAAGGATGGGGGAACCAAGAGACCCAGTACTTC. The genes are TRBV21-1 and TRBJ2-5. TRBV21-1 is shown as a pseudogene. CDR3 length equals 15 residues.

Ten or more counts support this clonotype. The size of this beta chain means little, since it is a stray read in a library made for alpha chains. The gene calls are TRBV28 and TRBJ1-2; D remains ambiguous. The CDR3 runs to 13 residues. Trimming stripped 6 bases from V and 4 bases from J, with 12 bases between. Per germline, CDR1 MDHEN and CDR2 SYDVKM. The CDR3 loop reads CASSSAESYGYTF. DNA for the CDR3: TGTGCCAGCAGCTCAGCAGAGAGCTATGGCTACACCTTC.

At least ten counts were recorded for this clonotype. Found in a library prepared for alpha chains, this beta chain is an off-target read, and its abundance has little meaning. The chain joins TRBV7-2 to TRBJ2-5; 11 bases match TRBD2. The germline CDR1 and CDR2 sequences are SGHTA and FQGNSA. Trimming took 5 bases from V and 5 from J; bases not matched to a gene: 7. CDR3 length: 15 amino acids. CDR3 sequence (DNA): TGTGCCAGCAGCCGGGTCGGGACTAGCGGCGAGACCCAGTACTTC. Translating it yields CASSRVGTSGETQYF.

This clonotype was counted ten times or more. Little can be read into the size of this beta chain, an off-target read in a library designed for alpha chains. The genes are TRBV6-6 and TRBJ2-1; D perhaps matches TRBD1 (7 bases). The V and J ends lost 0 bases and 3 bases respectively, with 12 bases between them. The CDR3 is 16 residues long. The germline V gene has CDR1 MNHNY and CDR2 SVGAGI (reference sequence). Here the CDR3 reads CASSYSEGASYNEQFF. In DNA form, the CDR3 reads TGTGCCAGCAGTTACTCGGAGGGGGCTAGCTACAATGAGCAGTTCTTC.

This clonotype has at least ten counts. The library was designed around alpha chains, so this beta chain is a stray read whose abundance carries little weight. The chain employs TRBV3-1 and TRBJ2-7; no clear D gene. The CDR3 spans 13 residues. Germline-derived CDR1 and CDR2 are LGHDT and YNNKEL (reference sequence). V dropped 4 bases and J dropped 2 bases, with 9 bases sitting between them. The CDR3 spells CASSPDETYEQYF. CDR3 in DNA: TGTGCCAGCAGCCCCGACGAGACCTACGAGCAGTACTTC.

This clonotype occurred a few times. Because the library targeted alpha chains, this beta chain is an off-target read whose size means little. This rearrangement joins TRBV6-5 to TRBJ2-1; D perhaps matches TRBD2 (6 bases). V was pared by 6 bases and J by 0 bases, with 12 bases between. The CDR3 covers 15 residues. The germline gives CDR1 MNHEY, CDR2 SVGAGI. CDR3 in DNA: TGTGCCAGCAGCCACAGGCGGGACTCCTACAATGAGCAGTTCTTC. It is translated as CASSHRRDSYNEQFF.

This clonotype showed up just a few times. For a library built for alpha chains, this beta chain is a stray read; little rests on its size. V is TRBV20-1 and J is TRBJ2-7; 7 nucleotides match TRBD2. V lost 3 bases and J lost 7; bases outside the gene matches: 12. The CDR3 is 14 amino acids. In germline, CDR1 is DFQATT, CDR2 SNEGSKA (reference sequence). The CDR3 bases are TGCAGTGCTAGGGGTCGCAGGCTAGCGGATGAGCAGTACTTC. This translates into CSARGRRLADEQYF.

This clonotype appeared many times. The library was built for alpha chains, so this beta chain is an off-target read and its size means little. This sequence joins TRBV24-1 and TRBJ1-3; 7 bases map to TRBD1. The CDR3 consists of 15 residues. Trimming at V came to 2 bases and at J to 4 bases, leaving 4 bases not matched to a gene. Germline assignment: CDR1 KGHDR and CDR2 SFDVKD. The CDR3 nucleotides are TGTGCCACCAGTGATTCCAGGGGGTACGGAAACACCATATATTTT. As protein: CATSDSRGYGNTIYF.

This clonotype was recorded many times. This beta chain lies outside the target of a library built for alpha chains; its clone size means little. The chain uses TRBV28 and TRBJ2-2, with D possibly TRBD2 on 5 matching bases. From germline, CDR1 is MDHEN and CDR2 SYDVKM. V was trimmed by 4 bases and J by 2 bases, leaving 11 bases between them. This CDR3 spans 15 amino acids. CDR3 bases: TGTGCCAGCAGTTCCATGGCGGGTAACACCGGGGAGCTGTTTTTT. Its translation is CASSSMAGNTGELFF.

This clonotype has at least ten counts. This beta chain is a stray read from a library made for alpha chains; its abundance is not meaningful. This rearrangement joins TRBV30 to TRBJ1-1; no reliable D call. The germline V and J ends were trimmed by 1 base and 5 bases, with 5 bases remaining between them. The CDR3 contains 11 residues. Germline assignment: CDR1 GTSNPN and CDR2 SVGIG (reference sequence). The CDR3 here is CAWSGMTEAFF. The CDR3 DNA reads as TGTGCCTGGAGTGGGATGACTGAAGCTTTCTTT.

This clonotype was seen at least ten times. This beta chain is a stray sequence in a library constructed for alpha chains; its clone size is not meaningful. The chain has TRBV6-2 or TRBV6-3 and TRBJ2-7; 11 positions agree with TRBD1. The germline CDR1 and CDR2 sequences are MNHEY and SVGEGT. V lost 0 bases, J lost 3 bases, and 1 base stayed unmatched. The length of the CDR3 is 15 residues. The CDR3 is CASSYSGTGGYEQYF. The CDR3 DNA reads as TGTGCCAGCAGTTACTCGGGGACAGGGGGCTACGAGCAGTACTTC.

At least ten counts were recorded for this clonotype. The library was prepared for alpha chains; this beta chain is a stray read, so its frequency means little. This chain links TRBV9 with TRBJ2-5, with a weak D call TRBD2 (6 bases). The CDR3 length is 14 residues. Germline V CDR1 and CDR2: SGDLS, YYNGEE. Deletions cut 6 bases from V and 1 base from J, with 13 bases between. CDR3 coding DNA: TGTGCCAGCACAACCTCGGGACTCCAAGAGACCCAGTACTTC. Translating it yields CASTTSGLQETQYF.

With regard to this clonotype: Little can be read into the size of this beta chain, an off-target read in a library designed for alpha chains. This rearrangement joins TRBV19 to TRBJ2-4, with 10 bases aligning to TRBD1. The germline V gene has CDR1 LNHDA and CDR2 SQIVND (reference sequence). V gave up 6 bases and J gave up 6 bases; unmatched junction bases: 5. The CDR3 consists of 14 residues. CDR3 residues: CASSQTGGANIQYF. CDR3 coding DNA: TGTGCCAGTAGCCAGACAGGGGGCGCAAACATTCAGTACTTC.